This T cell receptor (beta chain) was observed in a study of shared clonotypes between healthy human individuals. Produced via immunoSEQ multiplex PCR; TCRdb's table is partial and in-frame only. Of about 2,100,000 clones listed, more than 85% are singletons. Looked up from germline, CDR1 is MNHEY and CDR2 is SMNVEV (reference sequence). V lost 2 bases and J lost 6, with 17 bases in between. The CDR3 is 16 residues long. Naive CD8 populations comprised CD45RO-negative cells positively selected for CCR7, excluding terminally differentiated effector memory CD45RA+ cells. The chain is built from TRBV27 and TRBJ1-5, with D perhaps matching TRBD1 (5 bases). This clonotype was obtained from a man aged 18 to 30 in good health. Some clones in this sample may be carry-over from other donors' samples. The sequencing sample was made of naive CD8+ T cells from PBMCs. DNA of the CDR3: TGTGCCAGCAGTTTAAGGGCAGGGCGTTTGTCTCAGCCCCAGCATTTT. This codes for CASSLRAGRLSQPQHF.